Each of the 22 T cell receptor beta chains below was sequenced from the same sample in a study of radiotherapy plus CTLA-4 blockade in lung cancer. TCRdb's table, derived via immunoSEQ multiplex PCR, lists solely in-frame clones and lacks some. The profile shows 90,000 to 100,000 clones, roughly 88% of them singletons. The specimen comprised peripheral blood, sampled from a patient treated with radiotherapy plus ipilimumab. Source of these receptors: a human donor with non-small cell lung cancer that progressed on radiotherapy plus ipilimumab.

The chain carries TRBV25-1 and TRBJ2-5; D ambiguous. Germline V CDR1 and CDR2: MGHDK, SYGVNS. Trimming cost V 1 base and J 2 bases, with 8 bases left between them. The length of the CDR3 is 14 residues. The DNA for the CDR3 is TGTGCCAGCAGTGAATCGAAAGGGCAAGAGACCCAGTACTTC. Amino acids: CASSESKGQETQYF.

The chain links TRBV14 to TRBJ2-2; weak D call: TRBD2 (6 bases). This CDR3 comprises 14 residues. V was pared by 5 bases and J by 4 bases, with 11 bases between. Germline CDR1 and CDR2: SGHDN and FVKESK. The CDR3 here is CASSYGTPTGELFF. In DNA form, the CDR3 reads TGTGCCAGCAGCTACGGGACTCCCACCGGGGAGCTGTTTTTT.

The V gene is TRBV10-3, the J gene TRBJ2-7; 9 bases agree with TRBD2. Germline trimming cut 0 bases from V and 0 bases from J; bases unmatched to any gene: 3. CDR1 is ENHRY and CDR2 is SYGVKD in the germline V gene. The CDR3 spans 16 residues. CDR3 sequence reads: CAISESETSGSYEQYF. In DNA, the CDR3 is TGTGCCATCAGTGAGTCGGAGACTAGCGGCTCCTACGAGCAGTACTTC.

The sample holds one count of this clone. The chain couples TRBV19 to TRBJ2-6; D not certain. From germline, CDR1 is LNHDA and CDR2 SQIVND (reference sequence). The CDR3 totals 15 residues. The V end was cut by 1 base, the J end by 2 bases, with 6 bases between. CDR3: CASSIGGPGANVLTF. CDR3 sequence (DNA): TGTGCCAGTAGTATAGGAGGTCCTGGGGCCAACGTCCTGACTTTC. The variable domain in full, with the rest retrieved from reference TRBV19 and TRBJ2-6, is DGGITQSPKYLFRKEGQNVTLSCEQNLNHDAMYWYRQDPGQGLRLIYYSQIVNDFQKGDIAEGYSVSREKKESFPLTVTSAQKNPTAFYLCASSIGGPGANVLTFGAGSRLTVL.

This clone was detected only once. The chain is built from TRBV7-9 and TRBJ2-5, with D perhaps matching TRBD1 or TRBD2 (5 bases each). Trimming shortened V by 5 bases and J by 1 base, and 11 bases separated the two germline ends. The germline gives CDR1 SEHNR, CDR2 FQNEAQ (reference sequence). The CDR3 runs 14 residues. The CDR3 is CASSRDGFQETQYF. In nucleotides, the CDR3 is TGTGCCAGCAGCCGGGACGGCTTCCAAGAGACCCAGTACTTC. The full variable domain, in which reference TRBV7-9 and TRBJ2-5 provide the parts outside the CDR3, is DTGVSQNPRHKITKRGQNVTFRCDPISEHNRLYWYRQTLGQGPEFLTYFQNEAQLEKSRLLSDRFSAERPKGSFSTLEIQRTEQGDSAMYLCASSRDGFQETQYFGPGTRLLVL.

The chain links TRBV7-8 to TRBJ2-7; 9 bases are a match to TRBD2. The CDR3 length is 18 residues. Germline V gives CDR1 SGHVS, CDR2 FQNEAQ. With V trimmed by 2 bases and J by 3 bases, 14 bases remained unmatched. For the CDR3, the DNA is TGTGCCAGCAGCTTACAAGGGATGACTAGCGGAATATACTACGAGCAGTACTTC. Its protein product is CASSLQGMTSGIYYEQYF.

The chain uses TRBV15 and TRBJ2-2; no clear D. The germline gives CDR1 LNHNV, CDR2 YYDKDF (reference sequence). The CDR3 is made up of 14 amino acids. V was pared by 3 bases and J by 0 bases, with 5 bases between. CDR3 DNA sequence: TGTGCCACCAGCAGGAAGCCGAACACCGGGGAGCTGTTTTTT. This translates into CATSRKPNTGELFF.

The J gene is TRBJ2-7, the V gene TRBV5-5; D assignment may be TRBD1 or TRBD2 (5 bases each). V dropped 4 bases and J dropped 6 bases, with 14 bases sitting between them. The germline V gene has CDR1 SGHKS and CDR2 YYEKEE (reference sequence). The CDR3 loop spans 13 amino acids. The CDR3 region has the DNA TGTGCCAGCAGCCGGGTCCTCGGGACCGAGCAGTACTTC. Translation gives CASSRVLGTEQYF.

Note on this clone: Other DNA sequences from this sample encode an identical CDR3 as well. V is TRBV9 and J is TRBJ2-7, with 7 bases fitting TRBD1. This CDR3 is 14 amino acids long. Germline values: CDR1 SGDLS, CDR2 YYNGEE. Trimming at V came to 0 bases and at J to 2 bases, leaving 2 bases not matched to a gene. The CDR3, as DNA: TGTGCCAGCAGCGTAGGGACAGGAGCCTACGAGCAGTACTTC. This codes for CASSVGTGAYEQYF.

J is TRBJ1-5 and V is TRBV30; D uncertain. Per the germline V gene, CDR1 is GTSNPN and CDR2 is SVGIG (reference sequence). The CDR3 length is 16 residues. Trimming took 3 bases from V and 3 from J, leaving 18 bases between them. CDR3 nucleotides: TGTGCCTGGAGGGGAGTGGGCAGTCCCTCCAATCAGCCCCAGCATTTT. Translation gives CAWRGVGSPSNQPQHF.

The chain combines TRBV11-2 with TRBJ1-1, with TRBD1 matching 10 bases. Germline loops: CDR1 SGHAT, CDR2 FQNNGV. The CDR3 contains 15 residues. The J segment lost 4 bases and the V segment lost 7 bases, leaving 9 bases of the junction unmatched. CDR3 in amino acids: CASNLRTGGPTEAFF. As DNA, the CDR3 is TGTGCCAGCAACCTACGGACAGGGGGACCCACTGAAGCTTTCTTT.

The V gene is TRBV5-1, the J gene TRBJ2-7; 12 bases align to TRBD2. The V segment lost 3 bases and the J segment 5 bases; nucleotides outside the gene matches: 9. The CDR3 consists of 16 residues. Germline values: CDR1 SGHRS, CDR2 YFSETQ. CDR3 amino acids: CASSYLAGGAPNEQYF. Here the CDR3 DNA reads TGCGCCAGCAGCTACCTAGCGGGAGGGGCCCCTAACGAGCAGTACTTC.

The rearrangement links TRBV7-9 to TRBJ1-4; 11 nucleotides agree with TRBD1. Germline trimming cut 5 bases from V and 7 bases from J; bases unmatched to any gene: 6. The germline V gene encodes CDR1 SEHNR and CDR2 FQNEAQ (reference sequence). The CDR3 is 15 amino acids. The CDR3 spells CASSAGTGGREKLFF. In DNA form, the CDR3 reads TGTGCCAGCAGCGCGGGGACAGGGGGTCGTGAAAAACTGTTTTTT.

The rearrangement uses TRBV5-6 and TRBJ2-7; TRBD2 matches 11 bases. CDR1 is SGHDT, CDR2 YYEEEE, per germline. J was trimmed by 6 bases and V by 3 bases; bases with no gene match: 5. This CDR3 contains 14 residues. Here the CDR3 reads CASSSGLAGVEQYF. The CDR3 bases are TGTGCCAGCAGCTCAGGACTAGCGGGTGTCGAGCAGTACTTC.

The chain combines TRBV10-2 with TRBJ2-1, with 9 bases that match TRBD1. The CDR3 loop spans 14 amino acids. V gave up 6 bases and J gave up 0 bases; unmatched junction bases: 0. Germline V lookup: CDR1 WSHSY, CDR2 SAAADI. Here the CDR3 DNA reads TGCGCCAGCAGGACAGGGGGCTCCTACAATGAGCAGTTCTTC. This sequence encodes CASRTGGSYNEQFF.

The gene calls are TRBV7-8 and TRBJ2-7; D ambiguous. The CDR3 runs 14 residues. V was shortened by 0 bases and J by 2 bases, with 8 bases between the two germline ends. Germline loops: CDR1 SGHVS, CDR2 FQNEAQ. CDR3 sequence reads: CASSLAHGAYEQYF. In DNA, the CDR3 is TGTGCCAGCAGCTTAGCTCACGGCGCCTACGAGCAGTACTTC.

The chain joins TRBV30 to TRBJ2-5; a possible D gene is TRBD2 (6 bases). The CDR3 totals 12 residues. V lost 3 bases to trimming and J lost 6 bases, with 11 bases between them. Germline V CDR1 and CDR2: GTSNPN, SVGIG (reference sequence). The CDR3 protein is CAWRRGEQTQYF. DNA for the CDR3: TGTGCCTGGAGACGCGGGGAGCAGACCCAGTACTTC.

The rearrangement uses TRBV25-1 and TRBJ1-4; D is unclear. V was pared by 7 bases and J by 3 bases, with 9 bases between. Per germline, CDR1 MGHDK and CDR2 SYGVNS. The CDR3 has 13 residues. The CDR3 sequence: CASTGSANEKLFF. The CDR3, as DNA: TGTGCCAGCACGGGCTCAGCTAATGAAAAACTGTTTTTT.

The rearrangement joins TRBV7-8 to TRBJ2-1; 7 positions agree with TRBD1. The CDR3 runs 16 residues. Unmatched junction bases numbered 5, after V lost 3 bases and J lost 0 bases. The germline V gene has CDR1 SGHVS and CDR2 FQNEAQ. The CDR3: CASSFLGTASYNEQFF. CDR3 nucleotide sequence: TGTGCCAGCAGCTTCCTTGGGACAGCCTCCTACAATGAGCAGTTCTTC.

The V call is TRBV5-1, the J call TRBJ1-2, with D maybe TRBD1 (6 bases). Per germline, CDR1 SGHRS and CDR2 YFSETQ. V lost 0 bases, J lost 4 bases, and 16 bases lay in between. The CDR3 is 16 residues long. The CDR3 is CASSLGDTLGSYGYTF. The CDR3 DNA reads TGCGCCAGCAGCTTGGGGGACACCCTAGGCAGCTATGGCTACACCTTC.

CDR3 residues: CASSLDYYTDTQYF. For the CDR3, the DNA is TGCGCCAGCAGTCTGGACTACTACACAGATACGCAGTATTTT. The chain carries TRBV23-1 and TRBJ2-3; D may be TRBD2 (6 bases). TRBV23-1 is given ORF status, its function remaining uncertain. The ends were cut back, 4 bases at V and 2 bases at J, with 10 bases in the middle. This CDR3 is built from 14 residues.

This chain links TRBV19 with TRBJ1-1, with D hard to call. The CDR3 extends over 14 amino acids. V was cut by 7 bases and J by 4 bases, with 16 bases left in between. Germline CDR1 is LNHDA and CDR2 is SQIVND (reference sequence). CDR3 sequence reads: CASTANTMITEAFF. The CDR3 region has the DNA TGTGCCAGTACCGCGAACACAATGATCACTGAAGCTTTCTTT.